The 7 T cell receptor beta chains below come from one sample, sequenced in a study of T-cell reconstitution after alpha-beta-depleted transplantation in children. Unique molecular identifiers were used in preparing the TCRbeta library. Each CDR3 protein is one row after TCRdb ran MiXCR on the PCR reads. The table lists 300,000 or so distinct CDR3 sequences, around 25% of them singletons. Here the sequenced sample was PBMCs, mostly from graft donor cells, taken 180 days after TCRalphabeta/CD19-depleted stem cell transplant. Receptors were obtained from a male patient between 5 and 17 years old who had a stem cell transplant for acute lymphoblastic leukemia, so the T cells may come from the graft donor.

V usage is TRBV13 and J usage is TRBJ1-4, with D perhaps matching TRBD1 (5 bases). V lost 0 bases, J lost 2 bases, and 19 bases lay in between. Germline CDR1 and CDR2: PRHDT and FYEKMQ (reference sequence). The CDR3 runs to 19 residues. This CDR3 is CASSLGPRTTRGTNEKLFF. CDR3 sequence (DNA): TGTGCCAGCAGCTTAGGCCCCCGGACAACCCGTGGGACTAATGAAAAACTGTTTTTT.

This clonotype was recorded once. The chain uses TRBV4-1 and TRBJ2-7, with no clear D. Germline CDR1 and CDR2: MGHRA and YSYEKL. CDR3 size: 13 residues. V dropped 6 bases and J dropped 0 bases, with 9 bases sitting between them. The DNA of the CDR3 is TGCGCCAGCAGAGGGCTTACCTCCTACGAGCAGTACTTC. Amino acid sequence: CASRGLTSYEQYF.

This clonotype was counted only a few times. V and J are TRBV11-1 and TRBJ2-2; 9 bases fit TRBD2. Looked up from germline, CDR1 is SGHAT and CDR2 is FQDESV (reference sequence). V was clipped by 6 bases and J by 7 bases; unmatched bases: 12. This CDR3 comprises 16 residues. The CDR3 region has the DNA TGTGCCAGCAGTAACACGGTAGCGGGAGAGTTCGGGGAGCTGTTTTTT. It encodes CASSNTVAGEFGELFF.

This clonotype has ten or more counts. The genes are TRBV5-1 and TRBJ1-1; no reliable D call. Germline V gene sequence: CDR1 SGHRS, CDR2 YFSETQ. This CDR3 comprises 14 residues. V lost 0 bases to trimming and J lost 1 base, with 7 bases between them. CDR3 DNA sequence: TGCGCCAGCAGCTTGGGGGTATCGAACACTGAAGCTTTCTTT. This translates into CASSLGVSNTEAFF.

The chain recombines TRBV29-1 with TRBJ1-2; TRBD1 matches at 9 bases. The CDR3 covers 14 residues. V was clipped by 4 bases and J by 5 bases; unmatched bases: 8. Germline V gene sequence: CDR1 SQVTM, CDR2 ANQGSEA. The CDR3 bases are TGCAGCGTTGGGATGGGGACAGGGTCGTATGGCTACACCTTC. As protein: CSVGMGTGSYGYTF.

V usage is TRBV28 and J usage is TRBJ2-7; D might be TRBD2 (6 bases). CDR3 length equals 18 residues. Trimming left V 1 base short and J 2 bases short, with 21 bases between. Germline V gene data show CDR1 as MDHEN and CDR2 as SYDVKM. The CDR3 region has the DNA TGTGCCAGCAGTTTATTTATCCGTGGACGGGGGACCCCCTACGAGCAGTACTTC. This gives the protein CASSLFIRGRGTPYEQYF.

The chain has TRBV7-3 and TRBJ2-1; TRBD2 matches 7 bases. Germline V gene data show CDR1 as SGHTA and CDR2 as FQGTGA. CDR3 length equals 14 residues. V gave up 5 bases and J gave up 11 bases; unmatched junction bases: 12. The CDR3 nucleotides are TGTGCCAGCAGCACCCAGCGGCTAGCGGCTAAGCAGTTCTTC. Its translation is CASSTQRLAAKQFF. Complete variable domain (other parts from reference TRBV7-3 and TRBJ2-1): GAGVSQTPSNKVTEKGKYVELRCDPISGHTALYWYRQSLGQGPEFLIYFQGTGAADDSGLPNDRFFAVRPEGSVSTLKIQRTERGDSAVYLCASSTQRLAAKQFFGPGTRLTVL.